Following are 28 T cell receptor beta chains from one sample sequenced in a study of shared clonotypes between healthy human individuals. CD45RO-negative cells were positively selected for CCR7, leaving out terminally differentiated effector memory CD45RA+ cells. Measured with immunoSEQ multiplex PCR; TCRdb has only the in-frame clones, and not every one. In the table there are hundreds of thousands of clones, 85% to 95% of which are singletons. The sequenced material came from naive CD8+ T cells sorted from blood. The source of these receptors is a woman younger than 45 in good health.

This clone was found once. CDR3 sequence reads: CASSSRYEQYF. The CDR3 bases are TGTGCCAGCAGTTCCCGGTACGAGCAGTACTTC. The chain combines TRBV28 with TRBJ2-7; D is uncertain. Per the germline V gene, CDR1 is MDHEN and CDR2 is SYDVKM. The CDR3 has 11 amino acids. Between the trimmed V and J ends, which lost 4 bases and 4 bases, there was a span of 5 bases.

The chain recombines TRBV30 with TRBJ2-5, with 7 bases fitting TRBD2. This CDR3 is 15 amino acids long. Germline V gene sequence: CDR1 GTSNPN, CDR2 SVGIG (reference sequence). V lost 0 bases, J lost 4 bases, and 8 bases stayed unmatched. CDR3 DNA sequence: TGTGCCTGGAGTGTAGGCGGGAGTTTCGCAGAGACCCAGTACTTC. This gives the protein CAWSVGGSFAETQYF.

This clone was observed once. The chain carries TRBV5-3 and TRBJ2-3, with 9 positions matching TRBD2. TRBV5-3 falls under the ORF class, with uncertain function. V lost 0 bases to trimming and J lost 0 bases; unmatched junction nucleotides: 5. The CDR3 length is 17 residues. DNA of the CDR3: TGTGCCAGAAGCTTGGCGTCTAGCGGGACTAGCACAGATACGCAGTATTTT. Encoded protein: CARSLASSGTSTDTQYF.

The CDR3 bases are TGTGCCAGCAGTGAATGGGGCCAGGCCGGGGGAGCTTTCTTT. This sequence encodes CASSEWGQAGGAFF. The rearrangement joins TRBV2 to TRBJ1-1, with D possibly TRBD1 on 5 matching bases. CDR3 size: 14 residues. The ends were cut back, 2 bases at V and 10 bases at J, with 17 bases in the middle. Germline lookup yields CDR1 SNHLY and CDR2 FYNNEI.

This chain uses TRBV29-1 with TRBJ1-5, with TRBD1 as a possible D gene (5 bases). The CDR3 runs to 13 residues. Trimming shortened V by 6 bases and J by 5 bases, and 14 bases separated the two germline ends. Germline V gene lookup returns CDR1 SQVTM and CDR2 ANQGSEA. CDR3 amino acids: CSVAGGWDQPQHF. As DNA, the CDR3 is TGCAGCGTCGCCGGGGGTTGGGATCAGCCCCAGCATTTT.

This rearrangement joins TRBV11-2 to TRBJ2-7, with unresolved D. CDR1 SGHAT and CDR2 FQNNGV come from the germline V gene. Between the trimmed V and J ends, which lost 1 base and 2 bases, there was a span of 9 bases. This CDR3 has 14 amino acids. CDR3: CASSLGGPPYEQYF. For the CDR3, the DNA is TGTGCCAGCAGCTTAGGAGGACCCCCCTACGAGCAGTACTTC.

The V call is TRBV19, the J call TRBJ2-3; 11 positions agree with TRBD2. Germline-derived CDR1 and CDR2 are LNHDA and SQIVND (reference sequence). With V trimmed by 5 bases and J by 0 bases, 4 bases remained unmatched. The CDR3 has 16 amino acids. CDR3 sequence reads: CASSAWTSGSTDTQYF. DNA of the CDR3: TGTGCCAGTAGTGCGTGGACTAGCGGGAGCACAGATACGCAGTATTTT. Looking up the rest from reference TRBV19 and TRBJ2-3 gives the full variable domain: DGGITQSPKYLFRKEGQNVTLSCEQNLNHDAMYWYRQDPGQGLRLIYYSQIVNDFQKGDIAEGYSVSREKKESFPLTVTSAQKNPTAFYLCASSAWTSGSTDTQYFGPGTRLTVL.

The gene calls are TRBV5-1 and TRBJ2-7; TRBD1 aligns across 7 bases. V shed 2 bases and J 5 bases; nucleotides not matched to a gene: 10. Per germline, CDR1 SGHRS and CDR2 YFSETQ. This CDR3 contains 15 residues. As DNA, the CDR3 is TGCGCCAGCAGCTTAAGACAGGGTCTCGGTGACGAGCAGTACTTC. As protein: CASSLRQGLGDEQYF.

This clone showed up just a few times. Different DNA sequences within this sample yield the same CDR3. J is TRBJ2-7 and V is TRBV7-9; D gene uncertain. Germline-derived CDR1 and CDR2 are SEHNR and FQNEAQ (reference sequence). V was shortened by 1 base and J by 2 bases, with 6 bases between the two germline ends. The CDR3 totals 13 residues. CDR3 in amino acids: CASSLGGTYEQYF. The DNA of the CDR3 is TGTGCCAGCAGCTTAGGCGGAACCTACGAGCAGTACTTC.

This sequence joins TRBV5-1 and TRBJ2-5, with 12 positions matching TRBD2. The CDR3 is 16 amino acids. Losses at the gene ends were 4 bases for V and 2 bases for J; bases not matched to a gene: 6. Germline-derived CDR1 and CDR2 are SGHRS and YFSETQ. CDR3 in amino acids: CASSRWTSGTQETQYF. The CDR3 DNA is TGCGCCAGCAGCAGATGGACTAGCGGGACTCAAGAGACCCAGTACTTC. The full variable domain, rest sourced from reference TRBV5-1 and TRBJ2-5, is KAGVTQTPRYLIKTRGQQVTLSCSPISGHRSVSWYQQTPGQGLQFLFEYFSETQRNKGNFPGRFSGRQFSNSRSEMNVSTLELGDSALYLCASSRWTSGTQETQYFGPGTRLLVL.

The rearrangement uses TRBV7-9 and TRBJ2-7; D gene uncertain. CDR1 and CDR2 (germline): SEHNR, FQNEAQ (reference sequence). V was cut by 5 bases and J by 3 bases, with 17 bases left in between. The CDR3 runs 15 residues. In DNA, the CDR3 is TGTGCCAGCAGCCAAGGGCCCTCTGGAATCTACGAGCAGTACTTC. Translating it yields CASSQGPSGIYEQYF.

The chain has TRBV4-1 and TRBJ2-1, with TRBD1 matching 7 bases. CDR3 length: 17 amino acids. Losses at the gene ends were 3 bases for V and 7 bases for J; bases not matched to a gene: 15. Germline V gene data show CDR1 as MGHRA and CDR2 as YSYEKL. CDR3 DNA sequence: TGCGCCAGCAGCCATAGTCCAGGGGGTTTAGCCCCAAATGAGCAGTTCTTC. It translates to CASSHSPGGLAPNEQFF.

The genes are TRBV18 and TRBJ1-1; unclear D gene. The CDR3 is made up of 13 amino acids. Germline V gives CDR1 KGHSH, CDR2 LQKENI. The germline V and J ends were trimmed by 6 bases and 4 bases, with 12 bases remaining between them. CDR3 sequence (DNA): TGTGCCAGCTCCCCTGGGTCTATCACTGAAGCTTTCTTT. Amino acid sequence: CASSPGSITEAFF.

The CDR3 bases are TGCGCCAGCAGCCAGGGGGGCTCTGCAGGCTCCTACAATGAGCAGTTCTTC. Protein product: CASSQGGSAGSYNEQFF. V usage is TRBV4-1 and J usage is TRBJ2-1, with D perhaps matching TRBD1 or TRBD2 (6 bases each). Germline CDR1 is MGHRA and CDR2 is YSYEKL. The CDR3 has 17 residues. V lost 3 bases, J lost 0 bases, and 15 bases lay in between.

The J gene is TRBJ2-7, the V gene TRBV27, with 14 bases identical to TRBD2. Per germline, CDR1 MNHEY and CDR2 SMNVEV (reference sequence). Trimming removed 5 bases from V and 3 bases from J; junction bases left unmatched: 3. The CDR3 extends over 15 amino acids. The CDR3 is CASSTTSGRVYEQYF. CDR3 sequence (DNA): TGTGCCAGCAGTACGACTAGCGGGAGGGTCTACGAGCAGTACTTC.

The gene calls are TRBV9 and TRBJ1-1; tentative D call: TRBD1 (6 bases). The CDR3 runs to 14 residues. Between the trimmed V and J ends, which lost 3 bases and 0 bases, there was a span of 9 bases. Germline values: CDR1 SGDLS, CDR2 YYNGEE. The CDR3 sequence: CASSAGDLNTEAFF. Written as DNA, the CDR3 is TGTGCCAGCAGCGCAGGGGATCTGAACACTGAAGCTTTCTTT.

Turning to this clone: The same CDR3 is also encoded by other DNA sequences in this sample. The V call is TRBV29-1, the J call TRBJ2-7, with D tentatively TRBD1 (5 bases). V lost 1 base and J lost 4, with 11 bases in between. This CDR3 comprises 13 residues. Germline assignment: CDR1 SQVTM and CDR2 ANQGSEA. CDR3 amino acids: CSVEGGNSYEQYF. The CDR3 DNA is TGCAGCGTTGAAGGGGGCAACTCATACGAGCAGTACTTC.

The chain uses TRBV5-8 and TRBJ1-2; D remains unclear. Trimming shortened V by 0 bases and J by 6 bases, and 6 bases separated the two germline ends. The CDR3 has 12 amino acids. Germline-derived CDR1 and CDR2 are SGHTS and YDEGEE. CDR3 coding DNA: TGTGCCAGCAGCTTGGAAGTGCATGGCTACACCTTC. Protein product: CASSLEVHGYTF. Using reference TRBV5-8 and TRBJ1-2 for the parts outside the CDR3, the full variable domain is EAGVTQSPTHLIKTRGQQATLRCSPISGHTSVYWYQQALGLGLQFLLWYDEGEERNRGNFPPRFSGRQFPNYSSELNVNALELEDSALYLCASSLEVHGYTFGSGTRLTVV.

The chain combines TRBV29-1 with TRBJ2-5; D is perhaps TRBD1 or TRBD2 (7 bases each). The better agreement between TRBJ2-7 and the DNA end casts doubt on the J call. The CDR3 totals 13 residues. Germline assignment: CDR1 SQVTM and CDR2 ANQGSEA. This CDR3 is CSVRGGAKSEQYF. The CDR3 coding sequence is TGCAGCGTCAGGGGGGGCGCAAAGTCCGAGCAGTACTTC.

The rearrangement joins TRBV5-4 to TRBJ1-4; 7 bases line up with TRBD1. CDR1 and CDR2 (germline): SGHNT, YYREEE (reference sequence). V shed 3 bases, J shed 7 bases, and the junction held 3 bases outside the gene matches. The CDR3 covers 13 residues. CDR3 sequence: CASSSGGSEKLFF. In DNA form, the CDR3 reads TGTGCCAGCAGCTCAGGGGGGAGTGAAAAACTGTTTTTT.

The chain combines TRBV2 with TRBJ1-3, with a tentative D call TRBD1 (5 bases). Germline V gene lookup returns CDR1 SNHLY and CDR2 FYNNEI. Trimming took 1 base from V and 1 from J, leaving 11 bases between them. This CDR3 has 16 amino acids. The CDR3 spells CASSEGGVTSGNTIYF. CDR3 nucleotide sequence: TGTGCCAGCAGTGAAGGGGGGGTAACGTCTGGAAACACCATATATTTT.

This clone was seen only a few times. This chain uses TRBV4-2 with TRBJ1-1; D uncertain. The germline CDR1 and CDR2 sequences are LGHNA and YNFKEQ. Trimming cost V 0 bases and J 11 bases, with 13 bases left between them. This CDR3 region has 13 residues. The CDR3 region is CASSQDGPGNAFF. The DNA for the CDR3 is TGTGCCAGCAGCCAAGATGGTCCGGGGAACGCTTTCTTT.

The V gene is TRBV12-5, the J gene TRBJ1-1, with 8 bases that match TRBD1. The trim removed 2 bases at V and 5 bases at J, leaving 7 bases unmatched. Germline values: CDR1 LGHNT, CDR2 FRNRAP. This CDR3 is built from 15 residues. The CDR3 spells CASGLSAGGRTEAFF. The CDR3 DNA reads TGTGCTAGTGGTTTGTCTGCAGGGGGCCGAACTGAAGCTTTCTTT. Based on the CDR3 plus reference TRBV12-5 and TRBJ1-1, the full variable domain is DARVTQTPRHKVTEMGQEVTMRCQPILGHNTVFWYRQTMMQGLELLAYFRNRAPLDDSGMPKDRFSAEMPDATLATLKIQPSEPRDSAVYFCASGLSAGGRTEAFFGQGTRLTVV.

J is TRBJ1-5 and V is TRBV23-1; unclear D gene. TRBV23-1 is sorted into the ORF group, with uncertain function. V lost 0 bases and J 1 base, leaving 10 bases between the germline ends. This CDR3 contains 16 residues. This CDR3 reads CASSQSWQRSNQPQHF. The CDR3 nucleotides are TGCGCCAGCAGTCAATCGTGGCAGCGAAGCAATCAGCCCCAGCATTTT.

The chain combines TRBV19 with TRBJ2-4, with D unclear. Germline CDR1 LNHDA, CDR2 SQIVND (reference sequence). Trimming cost V 3 bases and J 2 bases, with 11 bases left between them. The CDR3 consists of 15 residues. CDR3 nucleotides: TGTGCCAGTAGTATGTACCTAGGCTCCAAAAACATTCAGTACTTC. Amino acid sequence: CASSMYLGSKNIQYF.

J is TRBJ1-2 and V is TRBV7-9, with 8 bases identical to TRBD1. Germline V gene sequence: CDR1 SEHNR, CDR2 FQNEAQ (reference sequence). The CDR3 runs to 12 residues. Losses at the gene ends were 5 bases for V and 8 bases for J; bases not matched to a gene: 4. The CDR3 sequence is CASSAQGEGYTF. CDR3 coding DNA: TGTGCCAGCAGCGCACAGGGGGAAGGCTACACCTTC.

V gene TRBV6-5 combines with J gene TRBJ1-2, with D hard to call. CDR1 is MNHEY, CDR2 SVGAGI, per germline. Trimming stripped 0 bases from V and 2 bases from J, with 7 bases between. The CDR3 sequence is 14 residues long. CDR3 DNA: TGTGCCAGCAGTTACTCGGGCAAGAACTATGGCTACACCTTC. Its protein product is CASSYSGKNYGYTF.

Details on this clone: This sample includes further DNA sequences coding for the same CDR3. The V call is TRBV20-1, the J call TRBJ2-7, with D possibly TRBD2 on 5 matching bases. The length of the CDR3 is 11 residues. Germline V lookup: CDR1 DFQATT, CDR2 SNEGSKA (reference sequence). V gave up 6 bases and J gave up 2 bases, with 8 bases separating them. For the CDR3, the DNA is TGCAGTGCCTTACTAGCCTACGAGCAGTACTTC. Translated, it gives CSALLAYEQYF.